One sample yielded the 28 T cell receptor beta chains listed below, sequenced in a study of spatial heterogeneity in lung cancer. Study conclusions and caveats: Tumor mutation counts were tracked by expanded intratumoral alpha and beta TCR counts.

Specified time point: sample taken at primary tumor resection. Their antigen targets remain unknown. TCRdb passed the 5' RACE reads through MiXCR, listing each CDR3 protein once. The sample lists about 5,100 distinct CDR3 sequences, approximately 9% seen once, with approximately 25% in the top ten. The source material was lung tumor tissue, sampled at surgery. These TCRs come from a female donor with early-stage non-small cell lung cancer.

This clonotype is labeled medium-sized. The chain has TRBV9 and TRBJ2-1; possibly TRBD2 for D (6 bases). The ends were cut back, 2 bases at V and 9 bases at J, with 18 bases in the middle. CDR3 length: 15 residues. The V gene's germline CDR1 is SGDLS and CDR2 YYNGEE. The CDR3, as DNA: TGTGCCAGCAGCGTCAAAATGGACGGGGGTCCTGAGCAGTTCTTC. Protein sequence: CASSVKMDGGPEQFF. Combining the CDR3 with reference TRBV9 and TRBJ2-1 gives the whole variable domain DSGVTQTPKHLITATGQRVTLRCSPRSGDLSVYWYQQSLDQGLQFLIQYYNGEERAKGNILERFSAQQFPDLHSELNLSSLELGDSALYFCASSVKMDGGPEQFFGPGTRLTVL.

As concerns this clonotype: A read error may explain this, as a much larger clone is one base away. CDR3 DNA: TGTGCCAGCAGTTACGAGGGTAAAAACATTCAGAACTTC. Its protein is CASSYEGKNIQNF. The rearrangement joins TRBV6-6 to TRBJ2-4, with a possible D match to TRBD2 (5 bases). Germline CDR1 MNHNY, CDR2 SVGAGI (reference sequence). The CDR3 has 13 residues.

This clonotype ranks as large (0.1 to 1%). V usage is TRBV11-2 and J usage is TRBJ1-5; no definite D call. Germline V gene sequence: CDR1 SGHAT, CDR2 FQNNGV. V was clipped by 6 bases and J by 7 bases, with 13 bases between them. This CDR3 is 13 amino acids long. The CDR3 sequence: CASSLVMGQPQHF. The DNA for the CDR3 is TGTGCCAGCAGTCTAGTGATGGGACAGCCCCAGCATTTT.

The V gene is TRBV20-1, the J gene TRBJ2-6, with D perhaps matching TRBD2 (6 bases). The germline V gene has CDR1 DFQATT and CDR2 SNEGSKA (reference sequence). The CDR3 length is 13 residues. The DNA of the CDR3 is TGCAGCGCGGAGGGGAACGGGGCCAACGTCCTGACTTTC. Protein: CSAEGNGANVLTF.

This clonotype was recorded many times. V and J are TRBV30 and TRBJ2-1; a possible D gene is TRBD1 (5 bases). CDR1 GTSNPN and CDR2 SVGIG come from the germline V gene (reference sequence). V shed 3 bases and J shed 12 bases, with 15 bases lying between them. This CDR3 is 12 amino acids long. CDR3 amino acids: CAWRTAGIRQFF. CDR3 coding DNA: TGTGCCTGGAGGACGGCAGGGATTCGGCAGTTCTTC.

By sample share, this clonotype is medium-sized. V gene TRBV4-1 combines with J gene TRBJ2-3; TRBD2 matches at 7 bases. The CDR3 has 18 residues. Trimming removed 4 bases from V and 0 bases from J; junction bases left unmatched: 13. The V gene's germline CDR1 is MGHRA and CDR2 YSYEKL. This CDR3 is CASSRLTAGALSTDTQYF. The CDR3 nucleotides read TGCGCCAGCAGCCGGCTCACCGCGGGAGCGCTTAGCACAGATACGCAGTATTTT.

This clonotype is judged medium-sized. The chain joins TRBV2 to TRBJ1-5; D is possibly TRBD1 (5 bases). Germline values: CDR1 SNHLY, CDR2 FYNNEI. Trimming took 3 bases from V and 6 from J, leaving 15 bases between them. This CDR3 contains 15 residues. The CDR3 sequence is CASSELAGSIQPQHF. The CDR3 region has the DNA TGTGCCAGCAGTGAGTTGGCAGGGTCGATTCAGCCCCAGCATTTT.

This clonotype turned up a few times. The rearrangement joins TRBV23-1 to TRBJ2-1; possibly TRBD2 for D (6 bases). TRBV23-1 is recorded as an ORF, its role being uncertain. V gave up 6 bases and J gave up 8 bases, with 20 bases separating them. The CDR3 contains 15 residues. In nucleotides, the CDR3 is TGCGCCAGCAGCCCCCCCTTGACTAGTACGGATGAGCAGTTCTTC. Its protein product is CASSPPLTSTDEQFF.

This clonotype is judged medium-sized (0.01 to 0.1%). The V and J genes are TRBV5-4 and TRBJ2-2, with D possibly matching TRBD2 (6 bases). The CDR3 is 15 amino acids. Trimming cost V 5 bases and J 5 bases, with 16 bases left between them. Per the germline V gene, CDR1 is SGHNT and CDR2 is YYREEE (reference sequence). This chain's CDR3 is CASSPRAGYTGELFF. The CDR3, as DNA: TGTGCCAGCAGTCCGAGGGCGGGGTATACCGGGGAGCTGTTTTTT.

By share, this clonotype ranks as medium-sized (0.01 to 0.1%). The V and J genes are TRBV13 and TRBJ1-6; D is unresolved. Germline CDR1 PRHDT, CDR2 FYEKMQ (reference sequence). Trimming pared 7 bases from V and 6 bases from J, leaving 7 bases between. This CDR3 comprises 12 residues. This CDR3 is CASKGGNSPLHF. CDR3 DNA: TGTGCCAGCAAGGGCGGTAATTCACCCCTCCACTTT. Supplemented by reference TRBV13 and TRBJ1-6, the full variable domain reads AAGVIQSPRHLIKEKRETATLKCYPIPRHDTVYWYQQGPGQDPQFLISFYEKMQSDKGSIPDRFSAQQFSDYHSELNMSSLELGDSALYFCASKGGNSPLHFGNGTRLTVT.

Within the sample, this clonotype is medium-sized. The rearrangement links TRBV14 to TRBJ1-1; D not certain. The V gene lost 2 bases and the J gene lost 2 bases, with 6 bases spanning the gap. The CDR3 is made up of 13 amino acids. CDR1 SGHDN and CDR2 FVKESK come from the germline V gene. The CDR3 here is CASSQLPNTEAFF. DNA for the CDR3: TGTGCCAGCAGCCAACTACCCAACACTGAAGCTTTCTTT.

This sequence joins TRBV9 and TRBJ2-1; unclear D gene. Trimming pared 0 bases from V and 8 bases from J, leaving 18 bases between. Germline V gene sequence: CDR1 SGDLS, CDR2 YYNGEE. CDR3 length equals 16 residues. The CDR3 reads CASSVGRSSTKHEQFF. The CDR3 DNA reads TGTGCCAGCAGCGTAGGGCGGTCCAGTACTAAGCATGAGCAGTTCTTC.

This clonotype is medium-sized (0.01 to 0.1%). V gene TRBV4-2 combines with J gene TRBJ1-2, with D unresolved. Trimming took 0 bases from V and 4 from J, leaving 18 bases between them. Germline assignment: CDR1 LGHNA and CDR2 YNFKEQ. The CDR3 is made up of 17 amino acids. CDR3 DNA sequence: TGTGCCAGCAGCCAAGATCTGGCTGGAACGACTGGCTATGGCTACACCTTC. Translated, it gives CASSQDLAGTTGYGYTF.

By share, this clonotype ranks as medium-sized. The rearrangement joins TRBV4-3 to TRBJ2-7; 7 nucleotides line up with TRBD2. The CDR3 is made up of 15 amino acids. The trim removed 1 base at V and 1 base at J, leaving 4 bases unmatched. Germline V gene lookup returns CDR1 LGHNA and CDR2 YSLEER. CDR3 amino acids: CASSQVMGLSYEQYF. The CDR3, as DNA: TGCGCCAGCAGCCAAGTAATGGGACTATCCTACGAGCAGTACTTC.

This clonotype is termed medium-sized. The chain links TRBV28 to TRBJ1-4; 9 bases fit TRBD1. The V and J ends lost 4 bases and 16 bases, in that order; junction bases with no gene match: 10. The CDR3 spans 13 residues. CDR1 is MDHEN and CDR2 is SYDVKM in the germline V gene. CDR3 residues: CASSSGTGSYPFF. The CDR3 DNA is TGTGCCAGCAGTTCCGGGACAGGGTCTTATCCGTTTTTT. Looking up the rest from reference TRBV28 and TRBJ1-4 gives the full variable domain: DVKVTQSSRYLVKRTGEKVFLECVQDMDHENMFWYRQDPGLGLRLIYFSYDVKMKEKGDIPEGYSVSREKKERFSLILESASTNQTSMYLCASSSGTGSYPFFGSGTQLSVL.

The table lists this clonotype with many counts. V gene TRBV10-3 combines with J gene TRBJ2-7; possible D gene TRBD1, 7 bases. Per the germline V gene, CDR1 is ENHRY and CDR2 is SYGVKD. The CDR3 is made up of 15 amino acids. The V end lost 6 bases, the J end lost 3 bases, and 18 bases lay between the germline ends. CDR3 sequence (DNA): TGTGCCATCAGGGAGGGGGCCCAGGCAAACTACGAGCAGTACTTC. Its translation is CAIREGAQANYEQYF.

Judged by abundance, this clonotype is medium-sized. The chain uses TRBV23-1 and TRBJ2-7; 8 bases align to TRBD1. TRBV23-1 is placed among ORFs of uncertain function. The CDR3 spans 14 residues. Unmatched junction bases numbered 6, after V lost 2 bases and J lost 6 bases. DNA for the CDR3: TGCGCCAGCAGTCAACAGGGGGCAATCGGCGAGCAGTACGTC. Its translation is CASSQQGAIGEQYV.

A note on this clonotype: A much larger clone lies a single base off, so this may be a read error. The missing conserved phenylalanine or tryptophan at the end of this CDR3 makes a read error likely. The chain joins TRBV7-2 to TRBJ2-5; TRBD2 agrees at 10 bases. This CDR3 comprises 16 residues. The ends lost 0 bases at V and 2 bases at J; junction bases unmatched: 3. CDR1 and CDR2 (germline): SGHTA, FQGNSA. DNA of the CDR3: TGTGCCAGCAGCTTAGCGAGCGGGGGGGTTCAAGAGACCCAGTACTAC. Translation: CASSLASGGVQETQYY.

Relative to its sample, this clonotype is medium-sized (0.01 to 0.1%). The chain joins TRBV11-2 to TRBJ2-7; the D is unclear. V was pared by 4 bases and J by 0 bases, with 10 bases between. The CDR3 runs to 14 residues. The germline gives CDR1 SGHAT, CDR2 FQNNGV. Here the CDR3 reads CASSSNTGSYEQYV. CDR3 bases: TGTGCCAGCAGCTCAAACACTGGCTCCTACGAGCAGTACGTC.

This clonotype has ten or more counts. The rearrangement joins TRBV28 to TRBJ2-3; 9 bases line up with TRBD1. The germline V gene has CDR1 MDHEN and CDR2 SYDVKM. This CDR3 spans 15 amino acids. V was pared by 3 bases and J by 2 bases, with 3 bases of the junction left unmatched. CDR3 bases: TGTGCCAGCAGTTTGGACAGGGGTTACACAGATACGCAGTATTTT. Translation gives CASSLDRGYTDTQYF.

In this sample, this clonotype turned up many times. The J gene is TRBJ2-1, the V gene TRBV20-1, with D unresolved. The length of the CDR3 is 14 residues. The V end was cut by 0 bases, the J end by 9 bases, with 15 bases between. CDR1 and CDR2 from the germline V gene are DFQATT and SNEGSKA (reference sequence). The CDR3 loop is CSARDGSARAEQFF. The DNA of the CDR3 is TGCAGTGCTAGAGATGGGTCGGCTCGCGCTGAGCAGTTCTTC.

This clonotype was observed at least ten times. This chain joins TRBV4-1 and TRBJ2-4, with TRBD2 identical over 8 bases. After removal of 2 bases from V and 3 bases from J, the junction contained 12 bases not matched to a gene. CDR1 and CDR2 (germline): MGHRA, YSYEKL. CDR3 length: 18 residues. The CDR3 DNA is TGCGCCAGCAGCCAACTAGAAGGTGGTAGCGGGGTCAAAAACATTCAGTACTTC. This encodes CASSQLEGGSGVKNIQYF.

This clonotype is medium-sized by share. The V gene is TRBV29-1, the J gene TRBJ2-3, with D tentatively TRBD1 (5 bases). The V gene lost 1 base and the J gene lost 4 bases, with 12 bases spanning the gap. This CDR3 contains 14 residues. In germline, CDR1 is SQVTM, CDR2 ANQGSEA. The CDR3 DNA reads TGCAGCGTTGAAGGGCAGGGATTTTCAGATACGCAGTATTTT. Translation: CSVEGQGFSDTQYF.

On this clonotype: A much larger clone lies one base from this, so it may be a read error. The conserved phenylalanine or tryptophan is not found at the CDR3 terminus, so this likely reflects a read error. The chain carries TRBV5-1 and TRBJ2-5; 7 bases agree with TRBD1. Germline CDR1 reads SGHRS; CDR2 reads YFSETQ. J gave up 3 bases and V 4 bases, and 3 bases lay outside the gene matches. There are 13 residues in the CDR3. CDR3 sequence reads: CASSGDREETQYL. The CDR3 bases are TGCGCCAGCAGCGGGGACAGAGAAGAGACCCAGTACTTA.

By share, this clonotype counts as medium-sized. The genes are TRBV7-8 and TRBJ2-4; 7 bases are a match to TRBD2. The CDR3 consists of 16 residues. The germline V gene has CDR1 SGHVS and CDR2 FQNEAQ. V shed 5 bases, J shed 0 bases, and the junction held 7 bases outside the gene matches. This CDR3 reads CASSPAGGGAKNIQYF. The CDR3 nucleotides are TGTGCCAGCAGCCCCGCCGGCGGGGGAGCCAAAAACATTCAGTACTTC.

This clonotype has only one observation. This chain uses TRBV6-2 or TRBV6-3 with TRBJ2-2; TRBD2 agrees at 9 bases. The length of the CDR3 is 18 residues. CDR1 MNHEY and CDR2 SVGEGT come from the germline V gene. J was trimmed by 4 bases and V by 0 bases; bases with no gene match: 9. CDR3 DNA sequence: TGTGCCAGCAGTTACTCGATAACGGGACTAGCACTCACCGGGGAGCTGTTTTTT. Residues: CASSYSITGLALTGELFF.

The V call is TRBV4-3, the J call TRBJ1-4, with TRBD1 as a possible D gene (5 bases). Germline values: CDR1 LGHNA, CDR2 YSLEER. V was trimmed by 1 base and J by 8 bases, leaving 11 bases between them. The CDR3 totals 14 residues. The CDR3 loop is CASSQGGVGEKLFF. Written as DNA, the CDR3 is TGCGCCAGCAGCCAAGGAGGGGTAGGGGAAAAACTGTTTTTT.

In its sample, this clonotype was seen many times. V is TRBV4-1 and J is TRBJ2-1, with D perhaps TRBD1 (5 bases). Germline V gene sequence: CDR1 MGHRA, CDR2 YSYEKL. Trimming stripped 0 bases from V and 8 bases from J, with 17 bases between. There are 16 residues in the CDR3. The CDR3 reads CASSQDVYRPGDEQFF. The CDR3 nucleotides are TGCGCCAGCAGCCAAGATGTCTACAGGCCTGGCGATGAGCAGTTCTTC.